This TCR beta chain was found in a study of identical twins. Whole-study findings and limits: Out-of-frame TCR alpha sharing in monozygotic twins exceeded recombination model predictions.

MiXCR, applied by TCRdb to the 5' RACE reads, yields one record per CDR3 protein. Of about 150,000 distinct CDR3 sequences in the sample, under 4.5% were seen once. V lost 4 bases and J 5 bases, leaving 16 bases between the germline ends. Per germline, CDR1 SGHRS and CDR2 YFSETQ. The CDR3 is 14 amino acids. This clonotype was detected ten times or more. Its antigen is unidentified. The TCR comes from a man aged 18-30 years in good health. The J gene is TRBJ2-7, the V gene TRBV5-1, with D perhaps matching TRBD1 or TRBD2 (5 bases each). Material for sequencing was memory T cells sorted from blood. The CDR3 region is CASSPWGRGNEQYV. The CDR3 region has the DNA TGCGCCAGCAGCCCTTGGGGGAGAGGCAACGAGCAGTACGTC.